This passage covers 18 T cell receptor beta chains from one sample sequenced in a study of blood T cell repertoires in COVID-19. The protocol was immunoSEQ multiplex PCR, while the TCRdb copy is restricted to in-frame clones and leaves out a portion. The data hold just under 350,000 clones, with around 87% observed a single time. Sequencing used peripheral blood. Source of these receptors: a woman aged 45-65 years with COVID-19, enrolled during active disease.

The chain couples TRBV29-1 to TRBJ2-1, with 8 bases aligning to TRBD1. The germline gives CDR1 SQVTM, CDR2 ANQGSEA. With V trimmed by 7 bases and J by 2 bases, 4 bases remained unmatched. The CDR3 runs 13 residues. CDR3 DNA: TGCAGCGCCAAGACAGGGGCCTACAATGAGCAGTTCTTC. This sequence encodes CSAKTGAYNEQFF.

The chain has TRBV9 and TRBJ1-1; perhaps TRBD1 as D (5 bases). V lost 3 bases and J lost 13, with 16 bases in between. This CDR3 is built from 12 residues. The germline V gene encodes CDR1 SGDLS and CDR2 YYNGEE. Written as DNA, the CDR3 is TGTGCCAGCAGCGCTTTAGTGGGGGAGGGTTTCTTT. This gives the protein CASSALVGEGFF.

V gene TRBV6-5 combines with J gene TRBJ2-1; 10 bases are shared with TRBD2. Germline V gives CDR1 MNHEY, CDR2 SVGAGI. This CDR3 comprises 16 residues. V was clipped by 2 bases and J by 0 bases; unmatched bases: 1. This CDR3 reads CASSYASGSSYNEQFF. Written as DNA, the CDR3 is TGTGCCAGCAGTTACGCTAGCGGGAGCTCCTACAATGAGCAGTTCTTC.

The V and J genes are TRBV19 and TRBJ1-2; no clear D. CDR3 length: 15 residues. V lost 3 bases to trimming and J lost 8 bases, with 19 bases between them. CDR1 and CDR2 (germline): LNHDA, SQIVND (reference sequence). The CDR3 DNA is TGTGCCAGTAGTATTTCATCAGGAGGCGGGTTAGGCTACACCTTC. Translated: CASSISSGGGLGYTF.

The CDR3 protein is CASSFPERELADTQYF. CDR3 coding DNA: TGTGCCAGCAGCTTCCCCGAGCGGGAGTTGGCAGATACGCAGTATTTT. The rearrangement links TRBV7-2 to TRBJ2-3; 8 nucleotides line up with TRBD2. The germline CDR1 and CDR2 sequences are SGHTA and FQGNSA. V lost 3 bases to trimming and J lost 4 bases; unmatched junction nucleotides: 9. CDR3 length: 16 amino acids. The whole variable domain, remainder taken from reference TRBV7-2 and TRBJ2-3, is GAGVSQSPSNKVTEKGKDVELRCDPISGHTALYWYRQSLGQGLEFLIYFQGNSAPDKSGLPSDRFSAERTGGSVSTLTIQRTQQEDSAVYLCASSFPERELADTQYFGPGTRLTVL.

Regarding this clone: The sample contains more than one DNA sequence encoding this CDR3. The chain combines TRBV30 with TRBJ1-4; 8 positions match TRBD1. The ends lost 3 bases at V and 7 bases at J; junction bases unmatched: 4. CDR1 and CDR2 (germline): GTSNPN, SVGIG (reference sequence). The length of the CDR3 is 13 residues. CDR3 protein: CAWSGQGGEKLFF. CDR3 sequence (DNA): TGTGCCTGGAGCGGACAGGGAGGTGAAAAACTGTTTTTT.

The V call is TRBV18, the J call TRBJ1-2; 11 bases match TRBD1. The germline V gene has CDR1 KGHSH and CDR2 LQKENI. The CDR3 spans 14 residues. Trimming cost V 6 bases and J 4 bases; bases outside gene matches: 4. CDR3 nucleotides: TGTGCCAGCTCGCCCGGGACAGGGGGCTATGGCTACACCTTC. Translating gives CASSPGTGGYGYTF.

The V and J genes are TRBV2 and TRBJ2-7; tentatively, D is TRBD2 (5 bases). Trimming took 3 bases from V and 0 from J, leaving 9 bases between them. The germline V gene has CDR1 SNHLY and CDR2 FYNNEI. The CDR3 runs to 14 residues. Here the CDR3 reads CASSEVAISYEQYF. The CDR3, as DNA: TGTGCCAGCAGTGAGGTAGCGATCTCCTACGAGCAGTACTTC.

The rearrangement links TRBV30 to TRBJ1-5; D is ambiguous. From germline, CDR1 is GTSNPN and CDR2 SVGIG (reference sequence). CDR3 length: 14 amino acids. V was cut by 2 bases and J by 2 bases, with 10 bases left in between. CDR3 in DNA: TGTGCCTGGAGTCGTTTGGTAGGCAATCAGCCCCAGCATTTT. Translating gives CAWSRLVGNQPQHF.

The chain has TRBV4-1 and TRBJ2-1; TRBD2 might be the D (6 bases). Per germline, CDR1 MGHRA and CDR2 YSYEKL. Trimming took 0 bases from V and 9 from J, leaving 21 bases between them. This CDR3 comprises 17 residues. The CDR3 coding sequence is TGCGCCAGCAGCCAAGATCGGGCTAGCGCGACCCGGGGTGAGCAGTTCTTC. This gives the protein CASSQDRASATRGEQFF.

The V call is TRBV5-1, the J call TRBJ2-2; TRBD2 agrees at 14 bases. The V gene's germline CDR1 is SGHRS and CDR2 YFSETQ. J was trimmed by 7 bases and V by 5 bases; bases with no gene match: 10. The CDR3 extends over 17 amino acids. Here the CDR3 DNA reads TGCGCCAGCAGGGGACTAGCGGGAGAAGGTTTTGGCGGGGAGCTGTTTTTT. The encoded protein is CASRGLAGEGFGGELFF. The variable domain in full, with the rest retrieved from reference TRBV5-1 and TRBJ2-2, is KAGVTQTPRYLIKTRGQQVTLSCSPISGHRSVSWYQQTPGQGLQFLFEYFSETQRNKGNFPGRFSGRQFSNSRSEMNVSTLELGDSALYLCASRGLAGEGFGGELFFGEGSRLTVL.

The V and J genes are TRBV20-1 and TRBJ2-3; D possibly corresponds to TRBD2 (5 bases). Germline V gives CDR1 DFQATT, CDR2 SNEGSKA (reference sequence). This CDR3 spans 11 amino acids. The CDR3 region is CTSLAIDTQYF. The CDR3 nucleotides read TGCACCAGTTTAGCGATAGATACGCAGTATTTT.

The chain has TRBV18 and TRBJ1-1; TRBD1 matches at 8 bases. CDR1 KGHSH and CDR2 LQKENI come from the germline V gene. V lost 3 bases to trimming and J lost 7 bases; unmatched junction nucleotides: 7. The CDR3 covers 14 residues. The CDR3 spells CASSPPDRVNEAFF. For the CDR3, the DNA is TGTGCCAGCTCACCCCCGGACAGGGTGAATGAAGCTTTCTTT.

The rearrangement uses TRBV6-4 and TRBJ1-1; D is unresolved. The CDR3 loop spans 16 amino acids. The V end lost 0 bases, the J end lost 6 bases, and 17 bases lay between the germline ends. The germline CDR1 and CDR2 sequences are MRHNA and SNTAGT. The chain's CDR3 is CASSDSRLGTESEAFF. CDR3 in DNA: TGTGCCAGCAGTGACTCCCGTCTAGGAACTGAATCTGAAGCTTTCTTT.

This clone has a single count. V and J are TRBV12-3 or TRBV12-4 and TRBJ2-7, with D perhaps TRBD1 (5 bases). With 2 bases removed from V and 6 bases from J, the gap between germline ends came to 11 bases. The CDR3 sequence is 13 residues long. As DNA, the CDR3 is TGTGCCAGCAGTTTACAGGGAAAGGGCGAGCAGTACTTC. Its translation is CASSLQGKGEQYF.

The rearrangement joins TRBV29-1 to TRBJ1-2; D not certain. Germline CDR1 SQVTM, CDR2 ANQGSEA. V was trimmed by 3 bases and J by 4 bases, leaving 15 bases between them. The CDR3 is 14 residues long. CDR3 DNA: TGCAGCGTTGAGGTGGAGAGGGCGCTCTATGGCTACACCTTC. Translation gives CSVEVERALYGYTF.

The rearrangement joins TRBV11-3 to TRBJ2-1; D may be TRBD2 (6 bases). The CDR3 covers 15 residues. Trimming took off 4 bases at V and 0 bases at J, with 10 bases between the two ends. CDR1 is SGHNT and CDR2 is YENEEA in the germline V gene. The CDR3 loop is CASSWGVSSYNEQFF. CDR3 coding DNA: TGTGCCAGCAGCTGGGGGGTCAGCTCCTACAATGAGCAGTTCTTC.

The rearrangement links TRBV18 to TRBJ1-5; no clear D gene. The germline V gene has CDR1 KGHSH and CDR2 LQKENI. The CDR3 runs to 13 residues. Trimming stripped 6 bases from V and 3 bases from J, with 9 bases between. CDR3: CASSQNPNQPQHF. The CDR3 nucleotides read TGTGCCAGCTCTCAGAACCCCAATCAGCCCCAGCATTTT.